The clone carrying this T cell receptor (beta chain) came up a few times. Its matching antigen is unknown. MiXCR, applied by TCRdb to the reads, yields one record per CDR3 protein. The sample lists around 770,000 distinct CDR3 sequences, 25% to 30% occurring once. The germline V and J ends were trimmed by 1 base and 2 bases, with 12 bases remaining between them. The CDR3 covers 16 residues. Germline CDR1 is SGHTA and CDR2 is FQGNSA. The data were taken from a study of T cell repertoires in cytomegalovirus infection. The sequence was collected from a human donor in good health (CMV status not recorded). Some clones in this sample may be carry-over from other donors' samples. The material sequenced was cultured CD8+ T cells from PBMCs, taken from culture after CMV antigen stimulation. The V call is TRBV7-2, the J call TRBJ1-5; D might be TRBD1 (6 bases). DNA of the CDR3: TGTGCCAGCAGCTTAGGGACAGCGATCCGCAATCAGCCCCAGCATTTT. Amino acid sequence: CASSLGTAIRNQPQHF.